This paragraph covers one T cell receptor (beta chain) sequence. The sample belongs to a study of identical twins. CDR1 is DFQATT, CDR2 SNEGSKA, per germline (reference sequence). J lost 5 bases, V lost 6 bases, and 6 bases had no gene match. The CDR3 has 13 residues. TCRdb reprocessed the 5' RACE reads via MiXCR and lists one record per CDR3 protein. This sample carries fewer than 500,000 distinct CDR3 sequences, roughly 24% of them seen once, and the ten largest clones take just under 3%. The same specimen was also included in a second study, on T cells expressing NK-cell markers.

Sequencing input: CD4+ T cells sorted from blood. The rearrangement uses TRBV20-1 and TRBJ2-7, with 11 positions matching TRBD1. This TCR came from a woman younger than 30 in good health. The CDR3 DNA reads TGCAGTGCCTTGGACAGGGGGCTGGACGAGCAGTACTTC. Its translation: CSALDRGLDEQYF.